At least ten counts were recorded for the clone carrying this T cell receptor beta chain. Its cognate antigen is unknown. This entry is derived from a study of T-cell reconstitution after alpha-beta-depleted transplantation in children. V shed 3 bases and J shed 8 bases, with 8 bases lying between them. This CDR3 has 12 residues. Study-wide results and caveats: Roughly two months post-transplant, alpha-beta T cells reportedly originated from several hundred graft clones that had expanded.

Unique molecular identifiers were incorporated into the prepared TCRbeta library. MiXCR, run by TCRdb on the PCR reads, gives a single entry per CDR3 protein. The sample consists of about 400,000 distinct CDR3 sequences, around 15% of them appearing once. The source was PBMCs, mostly from graft donor cells, collected 360 days after TCRalphabeta/CD19-depleted stem cell transplant. The rearrangement joins TRBV12-3 or TRBV12-4 to TRBJ2-1, with no clear D. The TCR comes from a boy less than two years old who had a stem cell transplant for Wiskott-Aldrich syndrome, so the T cells may come from the graft donor. CDR3 nucleotide sequence: TGTGCCAGCAGTTTCTCGGGCGATGAGCAGTTCTTC. Amino acid sequence: CASSFSGDEQFF.